One T cell receptor beta chain is described in this entry. This sample is drawn from a study of blood T cell repertoires in COVID-19. Study summary: In each case, the material was cDNA or gDNA derived from T cells, B-cell-depleted T cells, or PBMCs.

Germline V gene data show CDR1 as SGDLS and CDR2 as YYNGEE. CDR3 length equals 14 residues. Trimming shortened V by 7 bases and J by 1 base, and 14 bases separated the two germline ends. Assay used: immunoSEQ multiplex PCR; TCRdb lists only in-frame clones, some missing. Here the sample spans more than 200,000 clones, 88% being singletons. This sequence originates from a woman under 40 with COVID-19, enrolled during active disease. The sample comprised peripheral blood. V is TRBV9 and J is TRBJ1-1; D is perhaps TRBD1 (6 bases). Here the CDR3 DNA reads TGTGCCAGCGACCAAACAGGGACGAACACTGAAGCTTTCTTT. Its protein product is CASDQTGTNTEAFF.